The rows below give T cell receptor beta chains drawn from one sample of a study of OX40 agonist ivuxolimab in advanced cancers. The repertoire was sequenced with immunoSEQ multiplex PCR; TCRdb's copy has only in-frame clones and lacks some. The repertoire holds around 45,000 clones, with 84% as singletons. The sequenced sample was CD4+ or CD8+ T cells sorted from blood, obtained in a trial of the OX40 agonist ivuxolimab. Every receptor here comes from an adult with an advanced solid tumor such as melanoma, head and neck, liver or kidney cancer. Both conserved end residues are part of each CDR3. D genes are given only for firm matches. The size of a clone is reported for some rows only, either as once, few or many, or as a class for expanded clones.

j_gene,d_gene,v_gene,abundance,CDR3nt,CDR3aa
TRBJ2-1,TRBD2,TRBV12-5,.,TGTGCTAGTGGATACGGGACTAGCCTTGAGCAGTTCTTC,CASGYGTSLEQFF
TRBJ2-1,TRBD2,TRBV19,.,TGTGCCAGTAGTACCGGGACTAGCGGGAGCAAGTTCTTC,CASSTGTSGSKFF
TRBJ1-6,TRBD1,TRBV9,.,TGTGCCAGCAGCGTACAGGGGGCGGATGATTCACCCCTCCACTTT,CASSVQGADDSPLHF
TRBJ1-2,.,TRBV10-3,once,TGTGCCATCAGTGTTGGGGGGGAGGCCCATGGCTACACCTTC,CAISVGGEAHGYTF
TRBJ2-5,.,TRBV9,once,TGTGCCAGCAGCGGAGGGGGGCAAGAGACCCAGTACTTC,CASSGGGQETQYF
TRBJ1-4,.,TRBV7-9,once,TGTGCCAGCAGCTTACCGGATTTCGATCGAGCCTTTAATGAAAAACTGTTTTTT,CASSLPDFDRAFNEKLFF
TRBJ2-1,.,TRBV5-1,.,TGCGCCAGCAGCTTGGACAGTGCCTACAATGAGCAGTTCTTC,CASSLDSAYNEQFF
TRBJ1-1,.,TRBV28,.,TGTGCCAGCAGAGAGCGCGGCAGGACGAACACTGAAGCTTTCTTT,CASRERGRTNTEAFF
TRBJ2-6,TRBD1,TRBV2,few,TGTGCCAGCAGAGGGACAGGGGGGCCAGTACCTGGGGCCAACGTCCTGACTTTC,CASRGTGGPVPGANVLTF
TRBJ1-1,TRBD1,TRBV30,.,TGTGCCTGGGACAGGGGTGGAAACACTGAAGCTTTCTTT,CAWDRGGNTEAFF
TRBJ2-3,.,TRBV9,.,TGTGCCAGCAGCGGGATGAGCACAGATACGCAGTATTTT,CASSGMSTDTQYF
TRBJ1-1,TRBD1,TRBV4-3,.,TGCGCCAGCAGCCCCCGACAGGGAGGGGGCACTGAAGCTTTCTTT,CASSPRQGGGTEAFF
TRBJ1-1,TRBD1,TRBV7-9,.,TGTGCCAGCAGCCCCGGGACAGGGAGATTCACTGAAGCTTTCTTT,CASSPGTGRFTEAFF
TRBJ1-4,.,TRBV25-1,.,TGTGCCAGCAGTGAAAATACCTATCGGGAAAAACTGTTTTTT,CASSENTYREKLFF
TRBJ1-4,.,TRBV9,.,TGTGCCAGCAGCGTAGTAGGGGAAGGGGATGAAAAACTGTTTTTT,CASSVVGEGDEKLFF
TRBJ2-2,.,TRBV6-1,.,TGTGCCAGCGGCAATATTGGCGGGGAGCTGTTTTTT,CASGNIGGELFF
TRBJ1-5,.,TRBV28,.,TGTGCCAGCAGCCCGGCTGGACCAAATCAGCCCCAGCATTTT,CASSPAGPNQPQHF
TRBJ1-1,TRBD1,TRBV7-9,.,TGTGCCAGCAGCTTAGAGGGGGCGGCCTACACTGAAGCTTTCTTT,CASSLEGAAYTEAFF
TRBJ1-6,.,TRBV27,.,TGTGCCAGCAAAAGCTCCTATAATTCACCCCTCCACTTT,CASKSSYNSPLHF
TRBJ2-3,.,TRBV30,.,TGTGCCTGGAGATTTGCCAGGGGAGTCACAGATACGCAGTATTTT,CAWRFARGVTDTQYF
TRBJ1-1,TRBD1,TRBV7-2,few,TGTGCCAGCAGCCGGGACAGGGGGCAGGTAGCTTTCTTT,CASSRDRGQVAFF
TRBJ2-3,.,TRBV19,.,TGTGCCAGTACCATGTCGGGACTAAGGGGGGGTACAGATACGCAGTATTTT,CASTMSGLRGGTDTQYF
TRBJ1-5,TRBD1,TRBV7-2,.,TGTGCCAGCAGCTTAGTTCATGGCAGGGGGGGTCAGCCCCAGCATTTT,CASSLVHGRGGQPQHF
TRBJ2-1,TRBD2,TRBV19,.,TGTGCCAGTAGTAGACTAGCGGGGGACCCCTACAATGAGCAGTTCTTC,CASSRLAGDPYNEQFF
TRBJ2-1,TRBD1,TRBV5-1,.,TGCGCCAGCAGCTTTACAGGGGAAAGGTCCTACAATGAGCAGTTCTTC,CASSFTGERSYNEQFF
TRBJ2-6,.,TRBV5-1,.,TGCGCCAGCAGCTTTCTCAGGGCGTATGGGGCCAACGTCCTGACTTTC,CASSFLRAYGANVLTF
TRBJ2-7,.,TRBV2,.,TGTGCCAGCAGTGAAGGTCTGCCCTACGAGCAGTACTTC,CASSEGLPYEQYF
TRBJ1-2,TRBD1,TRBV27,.,TGTGCCAGCAGTCCTGTGGGACAGGGGACGACCTATGGCTACACCTTC,CASSPVGQGTTYGYTF
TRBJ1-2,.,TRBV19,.,TGTGCCAGTAGTCCGGAACTGGGGTATAGCTATGGCTACACCTTC,CASSPELGYSYGYTF
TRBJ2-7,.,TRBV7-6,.,TGTGCCAGCAGCCTCCTATACGAGCAGTACTTC,CASSLLYEQYF
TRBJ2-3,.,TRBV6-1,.,TGTGCCAGCAGTGCTTACAGCACAGATACGCAGTATTTT,CASSAYSTDTQYF